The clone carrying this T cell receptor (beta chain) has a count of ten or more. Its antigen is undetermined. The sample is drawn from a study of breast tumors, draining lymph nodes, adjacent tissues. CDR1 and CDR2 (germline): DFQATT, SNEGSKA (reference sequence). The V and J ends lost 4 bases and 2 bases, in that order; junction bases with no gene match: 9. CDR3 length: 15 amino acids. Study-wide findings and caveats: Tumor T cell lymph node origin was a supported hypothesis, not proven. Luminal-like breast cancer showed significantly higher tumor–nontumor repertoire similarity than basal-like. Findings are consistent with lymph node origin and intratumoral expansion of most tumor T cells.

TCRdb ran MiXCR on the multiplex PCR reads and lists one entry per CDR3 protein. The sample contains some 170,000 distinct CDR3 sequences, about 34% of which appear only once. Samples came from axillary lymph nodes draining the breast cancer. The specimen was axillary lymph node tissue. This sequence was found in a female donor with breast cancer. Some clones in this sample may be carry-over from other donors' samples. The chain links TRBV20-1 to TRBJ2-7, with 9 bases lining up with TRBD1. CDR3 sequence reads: CSATHPGQGTYEQYF. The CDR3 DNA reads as TGCAGTGCTACACATCCGGGACAGGGTACCTACGAGCAGTACTTC.